The clone carrying this T cell receptor (beta chain) was observed a handful of times. The CDR3 is made up of 13 amino acids. CDR1 and CDR2 from the germline V gene are SEHNR and FQNEAQ (reference sequence). V gave up 5 bases and J gave up 3 bases, with 5 bases separating them. This sample is drawn from a study of cytomegalovirus exposure and HLA in healthy donors. This PCR relied on a set of 60 Vbeta primers and 13 Jbeta primers. This table comes from immunoSEQ multiplex PCR, and its TCRdb copy is limited to in-frame clones, with some not included. The table shows tens of thousands of clones, with approximately 71% occurring only once.

The chain recombines TRBV7-9 with TRBJ1-6; no firm D call. Input material: PBMCs. The source is a woman aged 25 to 39 in good health and CMV-seronegative. CDR3 amino acids: CASSQNYNSPLHF. The CDR3 DNA is TGTGCCAGCAGCCAGAACTATAATTCACCCCTCCACTTT.